This TCR beta chain comes out of a study of prognosis after radiotherapy for stage I lung cancer. As for the study in general: Non-small cell lung cancer patients at stage I were enrolled between early 2018 and 2019.

The CDR3 sequence is 19 residues long. V gave up 1 base and J gave up 0 bases, with 22 bases separating them. Per the germline V gene, CDR1 is SGHVS and CDR2 is FQNEAQ. This clonotype is labeled medium-sized. Researchers used two-round multiplex PCR to amplify TCR beta CDR3 starting from genomic DNA. Amplification in first-round PCR relied on primers specific to each TRBV and TRBJ gene. TCRdb fed the multiplex PCR reads into MiXCR, producing one record per CDR3 protein. The table lists 11,000 to 15,000 distinct CDR3 sequences, about 32% of them singletons. The source is a donor aged 50 or older with non-small cell lung cancer. The V gene is TRBV7-8, the J gene TRBJ2-7; D call uncertain. The sample in question was PBMCs, obtained before or after stereotactic body radiation therapy (not recorded which). The CDR3 bases are TGTGCCAGCAGCTTAGTTTTCTTCGTGAGACACAGAAGCTCCTACGAGCAGTACTTC. Encoded protein: CASSLVFFVRHRSSYEQYF.